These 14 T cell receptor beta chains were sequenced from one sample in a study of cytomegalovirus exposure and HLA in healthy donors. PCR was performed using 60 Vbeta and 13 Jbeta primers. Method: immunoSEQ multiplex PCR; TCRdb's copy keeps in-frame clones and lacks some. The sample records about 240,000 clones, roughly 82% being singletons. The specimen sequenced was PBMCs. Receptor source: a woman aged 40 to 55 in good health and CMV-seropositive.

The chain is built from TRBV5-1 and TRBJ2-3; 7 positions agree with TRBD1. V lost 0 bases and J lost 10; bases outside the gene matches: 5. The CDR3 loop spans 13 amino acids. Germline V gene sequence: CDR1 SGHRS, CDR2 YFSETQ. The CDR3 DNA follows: TGCGCCAGCAGCTTGGGGGCGCAGGGGGCGCAGTATTTT. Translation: CASSLGAQGAQYF.

The CDR3 sequence is CASSQRGGAGGNSPLHF. The CDR3, as DNA: TGTGCCAGCAGCCAGAGGGGTGGGGCAGGGGGGAATTCACCCCTCCACTTT. This chain uses TRBV7-2 with TRBJ1-6; TRBD1 matches at 7 bases. CDR1 is SGHTA, CDR2 FQGNSA, per germline. This CDR3 has 17 amino acids. V shed 5 bases and J 7 bases; nucleotides not matched to a gene: 14. Using reference TRBV7-2 and TRBJ1-6 for the parts outside the CDR3, the full variable domain is GAGVSQSPSNKVTEKGKDVELRCDPISGHTALYWYRQSLGQGLEFLIYFQGNSAPDKSGLPSDRFSAERTGGSVSTLTIQRTQQEDSAVYLCASSQRGGAGGNSPLHFGNGTRLTVT.

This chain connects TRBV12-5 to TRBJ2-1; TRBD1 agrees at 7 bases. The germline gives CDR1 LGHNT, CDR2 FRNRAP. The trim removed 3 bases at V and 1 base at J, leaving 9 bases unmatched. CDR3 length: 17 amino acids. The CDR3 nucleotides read TGTGCTAGTGGTTTTTCCCGATCGGACAGGTCCTACAATGAGCAGTTCTTC. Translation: CASGFSRSDRSYNEQFF. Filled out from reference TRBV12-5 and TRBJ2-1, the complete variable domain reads DARVTQTPRHKVTEMGQEVTMRCQPILGHNTVFWYRQTMMQGLELLAYFRNRAPLDDSGMPKDRFSAEMPDATLATLKIQPSEPRDSAVYFCASGFSRSDRSYNEQFFGPGTRLTVL.

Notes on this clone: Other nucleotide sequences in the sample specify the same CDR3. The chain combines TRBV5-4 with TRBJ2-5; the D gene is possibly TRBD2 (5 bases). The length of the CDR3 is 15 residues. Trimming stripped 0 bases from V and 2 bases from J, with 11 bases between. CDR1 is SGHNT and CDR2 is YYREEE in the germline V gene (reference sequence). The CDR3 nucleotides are TGTGCCAGCAGCTTGGCCGGCGGGCCTCAAGAGACCCAGTACTTC. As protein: CASSLAGGPQETQYF.

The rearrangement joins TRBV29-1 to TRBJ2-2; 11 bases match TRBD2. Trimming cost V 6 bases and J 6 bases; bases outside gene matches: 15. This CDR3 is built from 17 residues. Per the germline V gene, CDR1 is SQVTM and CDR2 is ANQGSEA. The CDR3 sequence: CSVGLNYWTSGSGELFF. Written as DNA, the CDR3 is TGCAGCGTCGGACTTAACTATTGGACTAGCGGGTCCGGGGAGCTGTTTTTT.

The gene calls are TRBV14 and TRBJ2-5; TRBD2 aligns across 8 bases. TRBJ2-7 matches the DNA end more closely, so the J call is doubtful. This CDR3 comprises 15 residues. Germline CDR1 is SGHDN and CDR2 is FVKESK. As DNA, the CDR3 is TGTGCCAGCAGCCAAGTCGCGGGGGGCTACTACGAGCAGTACTTC. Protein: CASSQVAGGYYEQYF.

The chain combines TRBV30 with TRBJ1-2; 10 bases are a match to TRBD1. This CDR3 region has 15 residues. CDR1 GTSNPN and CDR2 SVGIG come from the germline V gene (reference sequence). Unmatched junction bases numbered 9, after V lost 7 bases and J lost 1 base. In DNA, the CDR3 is TGTGCCTTTCGCCGGGACAGGGGCTTTAACTATGGCTACACCTTC. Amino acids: CAFRRDRGFNYGYTF.

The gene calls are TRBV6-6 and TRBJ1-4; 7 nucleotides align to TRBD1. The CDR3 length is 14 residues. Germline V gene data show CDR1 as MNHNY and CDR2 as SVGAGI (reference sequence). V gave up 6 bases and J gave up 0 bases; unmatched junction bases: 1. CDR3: CASRGQSTNEKLFF. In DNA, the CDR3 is TGTGCCAGCAGGGGACAGTCAACTAATGAAAAACTGTTTTTT.

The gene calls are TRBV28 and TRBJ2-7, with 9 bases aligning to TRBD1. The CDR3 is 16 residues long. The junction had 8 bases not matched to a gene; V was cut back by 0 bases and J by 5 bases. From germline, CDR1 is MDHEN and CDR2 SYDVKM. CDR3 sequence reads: CASSLWRTGAGNEQYF. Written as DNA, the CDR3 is TGTGCCAGCAGTTTATGGAGGACAGGGGCGGGTAACGAGCAGTACTTC.

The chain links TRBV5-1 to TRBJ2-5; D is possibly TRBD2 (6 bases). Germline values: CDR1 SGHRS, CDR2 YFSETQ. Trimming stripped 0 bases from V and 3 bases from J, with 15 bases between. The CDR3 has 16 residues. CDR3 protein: CASSLALGGVEETQYF. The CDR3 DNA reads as TGCGCCAGCAGCTTGGCCTTAGGAGGGGTCGAAGAGACCCAGTACTTC.

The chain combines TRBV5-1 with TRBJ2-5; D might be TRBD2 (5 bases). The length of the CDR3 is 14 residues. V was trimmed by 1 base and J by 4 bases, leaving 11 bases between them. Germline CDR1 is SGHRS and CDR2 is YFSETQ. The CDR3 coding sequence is TGCGCCAGCAGCTTGTTCACTGAGGGAGAGACCCAGTACTTC. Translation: CASSLFTEGETQYF.

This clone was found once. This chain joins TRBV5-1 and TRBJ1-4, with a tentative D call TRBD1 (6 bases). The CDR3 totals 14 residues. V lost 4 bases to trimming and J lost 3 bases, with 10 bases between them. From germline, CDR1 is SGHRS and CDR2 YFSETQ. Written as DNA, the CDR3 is TGCGCCAGCAGCGGGGGGGCATCTAATGAAAAACTGTTTTTT. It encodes CASSGGASNEKLFF.

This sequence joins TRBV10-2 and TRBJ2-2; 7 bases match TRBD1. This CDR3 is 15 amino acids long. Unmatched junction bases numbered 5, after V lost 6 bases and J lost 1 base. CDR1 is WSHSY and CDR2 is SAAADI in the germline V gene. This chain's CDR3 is CASRRQGWNTGELFF. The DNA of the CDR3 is TGCGCCAGCAGGAGACAGGGATGGAACACCGGGGAGCTGTTTTTT.

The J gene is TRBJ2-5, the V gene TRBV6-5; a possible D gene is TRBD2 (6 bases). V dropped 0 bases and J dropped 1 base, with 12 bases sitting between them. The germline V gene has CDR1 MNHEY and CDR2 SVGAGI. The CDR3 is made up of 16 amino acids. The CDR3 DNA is TGTGCCAGCAGTTACTCCGGGGGTTTCTTCCAAGAGACCCAGTACTTC. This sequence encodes CASSYSGGFFQETQYF.